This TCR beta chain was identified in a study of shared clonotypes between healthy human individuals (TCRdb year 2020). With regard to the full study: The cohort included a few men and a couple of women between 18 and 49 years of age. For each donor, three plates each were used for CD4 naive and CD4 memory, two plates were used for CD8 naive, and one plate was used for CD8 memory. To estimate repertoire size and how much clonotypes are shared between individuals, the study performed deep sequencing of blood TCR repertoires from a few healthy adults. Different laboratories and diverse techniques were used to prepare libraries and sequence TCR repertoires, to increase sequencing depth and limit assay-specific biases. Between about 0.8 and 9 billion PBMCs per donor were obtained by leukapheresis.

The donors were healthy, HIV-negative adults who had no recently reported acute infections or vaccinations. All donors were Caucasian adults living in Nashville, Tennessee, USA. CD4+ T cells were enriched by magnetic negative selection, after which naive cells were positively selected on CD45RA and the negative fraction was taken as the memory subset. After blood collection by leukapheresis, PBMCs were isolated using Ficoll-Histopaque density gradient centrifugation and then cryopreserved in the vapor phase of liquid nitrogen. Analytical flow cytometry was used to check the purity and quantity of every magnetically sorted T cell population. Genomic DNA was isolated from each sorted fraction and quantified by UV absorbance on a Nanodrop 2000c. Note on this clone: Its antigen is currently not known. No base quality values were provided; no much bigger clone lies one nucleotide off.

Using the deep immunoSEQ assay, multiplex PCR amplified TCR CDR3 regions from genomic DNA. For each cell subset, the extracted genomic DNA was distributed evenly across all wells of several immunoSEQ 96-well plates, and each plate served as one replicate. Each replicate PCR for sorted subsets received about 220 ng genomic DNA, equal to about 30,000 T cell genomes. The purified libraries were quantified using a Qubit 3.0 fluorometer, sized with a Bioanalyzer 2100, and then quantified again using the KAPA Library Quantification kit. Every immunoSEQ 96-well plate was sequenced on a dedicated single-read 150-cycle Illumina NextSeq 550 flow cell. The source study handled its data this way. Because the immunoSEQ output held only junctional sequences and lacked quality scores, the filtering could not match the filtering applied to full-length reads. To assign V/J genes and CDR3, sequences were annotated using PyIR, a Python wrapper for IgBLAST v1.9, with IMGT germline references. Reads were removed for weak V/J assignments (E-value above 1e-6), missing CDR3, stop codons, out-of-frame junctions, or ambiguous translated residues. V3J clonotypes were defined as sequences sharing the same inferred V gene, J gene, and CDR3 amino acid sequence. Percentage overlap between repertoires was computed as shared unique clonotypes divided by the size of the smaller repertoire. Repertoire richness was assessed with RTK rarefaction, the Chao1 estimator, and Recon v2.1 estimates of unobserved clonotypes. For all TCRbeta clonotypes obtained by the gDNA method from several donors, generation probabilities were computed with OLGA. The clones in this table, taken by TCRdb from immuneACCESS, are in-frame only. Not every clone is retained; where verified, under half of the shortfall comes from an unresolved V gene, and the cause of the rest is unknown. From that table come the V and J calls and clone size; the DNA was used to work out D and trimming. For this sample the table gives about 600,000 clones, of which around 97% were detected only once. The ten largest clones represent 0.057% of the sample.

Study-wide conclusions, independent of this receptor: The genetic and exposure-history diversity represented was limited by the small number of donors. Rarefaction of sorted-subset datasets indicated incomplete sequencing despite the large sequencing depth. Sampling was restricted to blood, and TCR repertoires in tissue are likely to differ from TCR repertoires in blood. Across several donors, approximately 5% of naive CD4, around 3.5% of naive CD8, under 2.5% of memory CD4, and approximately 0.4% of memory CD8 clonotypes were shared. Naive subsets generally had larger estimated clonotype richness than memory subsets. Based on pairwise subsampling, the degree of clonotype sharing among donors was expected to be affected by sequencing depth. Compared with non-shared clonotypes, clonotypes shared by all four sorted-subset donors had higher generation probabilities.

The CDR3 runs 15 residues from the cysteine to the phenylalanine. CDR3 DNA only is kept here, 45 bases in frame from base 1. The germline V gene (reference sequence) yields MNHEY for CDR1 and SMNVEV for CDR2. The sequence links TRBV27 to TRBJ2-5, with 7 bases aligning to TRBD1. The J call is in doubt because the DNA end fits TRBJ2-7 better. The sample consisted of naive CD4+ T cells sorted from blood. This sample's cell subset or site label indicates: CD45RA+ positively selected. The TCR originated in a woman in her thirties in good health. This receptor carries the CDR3 CASSWGNTGAYEQYF. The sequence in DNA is TGTGCCAGCAGTTGGGGCAACACAGGGGCCTACGAGCAGTACTTC.